The clone carrying this T cell receptor beta chain was seen repeatedly, ten times or more. Its antigen remains unidentified. Reasons for excluding patients were uncontrolled infection, other autoimmune disease, pregnancy or lactation. The source of the PBMCs was 9.5 to 10 ml of fresh peripheral blood. Amplification targeted TCR beta CDR3 regions from RNA transcripts. A first-round RT-PCR of the TCR CDR3 used the HTBI primer set. TCRdb called the multiplex PCR reads again in MiXCR, with one record for every CDR3 protein. The table lists around 610,000 distinct CDR3 sequences, roughly 14% of them singletons. This entry belongs to a study of T cells in Graves' hyperthyroidism and ophthalmopathy. Across the whole study: At the time of initial diagnosis and before any treatment, peripheral blood was collected.

Study results and caveats: Expanded thyroid clonotypes (above 0.001) were mostly also found in blood.

The CDR3 is made up of 16 amino acids. Germline CDR1 is MDHEN and CDR2 is SYDVKM. The germline V and J ends were trimmed by 2 bases and 5 bases, with 18 bases remaining between them. The sample taken for sequencing was blood. This chain joins TRBV28 and TRBJ2-5; D ambiguous. The receptor was derived from a woman in her thirties or forties with Graves' ophthalmopathy. CDR3 bases: TGTGCCAGCAGTTTAATCGCCAGAAACTACGGGGAGACCCAGTACTTC. Amino acids: CASSLIARNYGETQYF. The whole variable domain, filled in from reference TRBV28 and TRBJ2-5, reads DVKVTQSSRYLVKRTGEKVFLECVQDMDHENMFWYRQDPGLGLRLIYFSYDVKMKEKGDIPEGYSVSREKKERFSLILESASTNQTSMYLCASSLIARNYGETQYFGPGTRLLVL.